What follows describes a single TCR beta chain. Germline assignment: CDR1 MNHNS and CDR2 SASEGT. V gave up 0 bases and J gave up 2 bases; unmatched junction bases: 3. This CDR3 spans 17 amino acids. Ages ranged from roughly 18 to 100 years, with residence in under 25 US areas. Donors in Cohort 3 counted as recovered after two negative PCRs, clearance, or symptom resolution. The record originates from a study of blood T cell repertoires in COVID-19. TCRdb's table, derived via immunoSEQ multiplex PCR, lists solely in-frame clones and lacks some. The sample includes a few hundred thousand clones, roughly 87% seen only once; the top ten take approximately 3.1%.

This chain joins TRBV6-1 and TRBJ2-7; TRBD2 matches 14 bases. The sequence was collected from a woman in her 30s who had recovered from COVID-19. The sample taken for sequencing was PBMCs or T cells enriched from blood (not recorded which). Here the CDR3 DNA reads TGTGCCAGCAGTGAAGCCGGGGGACTAGCGGGGGCCTACGAGCAGTACTTC. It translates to CASSEAGGLAGAYEQYF.